These 14 T cell receptor beta chains came from one sample sequenced in a study of OX40 agonist ivuxolimab in advanced cancers. Assay: immunoSEQ multiplex PCR; the TCRdb copy retains only in-frame clones and omits some. The data show fewer than 100,000 clones, with about 79% seen just once and roughly 1.5% held by the top ten. The sequencing here drew on CD4+ or CD8+ T cells sorted from blood, taken in a trial of the OX40 agonist ivuxolimab. The receptors originated from an adult with an advanced solid tumor such as melanoma, head and neck, liver or kidney cancer.

The chain recombines TRBV4-2 with TRBJ1-3; 8 bases fit TRBD1. With V trimmed by 4 bases and J by 4 bases, 9 bases remained unmatched. The CDR3 contains 16 residues. CDR1 and CDR2 (germline): LGHNA, YNFKEQ. This chain's CDR3 is CASSPRQGMGGNTIYF. The CDR3 DNA reads as TGTGCCAGCAGCCCCCGACAGGGGATGGGCGGAAACACCATATATTTT.

This chain links TRBV11-2 with TRBJ2-2; D is unresolved. V was pared by 5 bases and J by 6 bases, with 13 bases between. This CDR3 has 14 residues. CDR1 and CDR2 (germline): SGHAT, FQNNGV. Written as DNA, the CDR3 is TGTGCCAGCAGCCGACCATGGGGTGCCGGGGAGCTGTTTTTT. Amino acids: CASSRPWGAGELFF.

V and J are TRBV11-1 and TRBJ2-5; 8 nucleotides line up with TRBD1. The CDR3 sequence is 16 residues long. The germline gives CDR1 SGHAT, CDR2 FQDESV (reference sequence). V shed 4 bases, J shed 4 bases, and the junction held 11 bases outside the gene matches. In nucleotides, the CDR3 is TGTGCCAGCAGCTCGTCTGAGACAGGGGCAGGAGAGACCCAGTACTTC. Its protein is CASSSSETGAGETQYF. Variable domain in full (rest from reference TRBV11-1 and TRBJ2-5): EAEVAQSPRYKITEKSQAVAFWCDPISGHATLYWYRQILGQGPELLVQFQDESVVDDSQLPKDRFSAERLKGVDSTLKIQPAELGDSAMYLCASSSSETGAGETQYFGPGTRLLVL.

Only one count was recorded for this clone. The chain combines TRBV5-1 with TRBJ2-1, with TRBD2 matching over 14 bases. This CDR3 spans 15 amino acids. Germline assignment: CDR1 SGHRS and CDR2 YFSETQ. Unmatched junction bases numbered 7, after V lost 4 bases and J lost 10 bases. The CDR3 sequence: CASSPRLAGGEEQFF. CDR3 nucleotides: TGCGCCAGCAGCCCTAGACTAGCGGGAGGGGAGGAGCAGTTCTTC.

The chain employs TRBV7-8 and TRBJ1-4; TRBD1 matches at 9 bases. Germline V lookup: CDR1 SGHVS, CDR2 FQNEAQ. With V trimmed by 4 bases and J by 8 bases, 2 bases remained unmatched. This CDR3 spans 13 amino acids. Written as DNA, the CDR3 is TGTGCCAGCAGCTCGACAGGGGGAGAAAAACTGTTTTTT. It specifies CASSSTGGEKLFF.

The chain is built from TRBV30 and TRBJ1-2; D call uncertain. CDR3 length: 11 amino acids. The germline V gene has CDR1 GTSNPN and CDR2 SVGIG (reference sequence). Trimming cost V 5 bases and J 7 bases, with 11 bases left between them. The CDR3 coding sequence is TGTGCCTGGGTGTTCAATGGTGGCTACACCTTC. It codes for CAWVFNGGYTF.

V usage is TRBV19 and J usage is TRBJ1-2; a possible D gene is TRBD1 (6 bases). Trimming stripped 5 bases from V and 1 base from J, with 14 bases between. Germline CDR1 is LNHDA and CDR2 is SQIVND (reference sequence). The CDR3 runs to 15 residues. The CDR3 protein is CASSPNRDGNYGYTF. The CDR3 DNA sequence: TGTGCCAGTAGTCCAAACAGGGACGGTAACTATGGCTACACCTTC.

The gene calls are TRBV6-1 and TRBJ1-1, with D maybe TRBD1 (5 bases). The ends were cut back, 5 bases at V and 12 bases at J, with 13 bases in the middle. The CDR3 consists of 11 residues. CDR1 and CDR2 from the germline V gene are MNHNS and SASEGT. The CDR3 loop reads CASSYVTAPFF. The CDR3 DNA follows: TGTGCCAGCAGTTACGTGACAGCCCCTTTCTTT.

This chain links TRBV19 with TRBJ1-2; 8 nucleotides match TRBD1. The length of the CDR3 is 12 residues. The J segment lost 8 bases and the V segment lost 10 bases, leaving 9 bases of the junction unmatched. The germline CDR1 and CDR2 sequences are LNHDA and SQIVND (reference sequence). CDR3 DNA sequence: TGTGCCATTTCGGACAGGGTATACGGCTACACCTTC. Protein sequence: CAISDRVYGYTF.

The rearrangement joins TRBV6-1 to TRBJ1-4; D ambiguous. Per germline, CDR1 MNHNS and CDR2 SASEGT. Trimming cost V 6 bases and J 5 bases, with 4 bases left between them. The CDR3 is 11 amino acids. The CDR3 DNA sequence: TGTGCCAGCAGGTCGAATGAAAAACTGTTTTTT. Its protein product is CASRSNEKLFF.

The chain carries TRBV7-2 and TRBJ2-6, with 8 positions matching TRBD1. The V gene's germline CDR1 is SGHTA and CDR2 FQGNSA. This CDR3 contains 18 residues. J lost 0 bases, V lost 4 bases, and 8 bases had no gene match. CDR3 DNA sequence: TGTGCCAGCAGCTCCAAGGGGACAGGTCCCTCTGGGGCCAACGTCCTGACTTTC. It encodes CASSSKGTGPSGANVLTF.

CDR3 in DNA: TGTGCCAGCAGTGTAGGGGTCCCGGGGAATTCACCCCTCCACTTT. This gives the protein CASSVGVPGNSPLHF. The chain couples TRBV2 to TRBJ1-6; D is possibly TRBD1 (5 bases). This CDR3 is 15 amino acids long. Trimming pared 4 bases from V and 7 bases from J, leaving 14 bases between. Germline V gene sequence: CDR1 SNHLY, CDR2 FYNNEI.

This clone was counted once. The V gene is TRBV4-2, the J gene TRBJ2-3; TRBD2 agrees at 7 bases. With V trimmed by 3 bases and J by 5 bases, 2 bases remained unmatched. This CDR3 comprises 13 residues. Germline V CDR1 and CDR2: LGHNA, YNFKEQ. CDR3 DNA sequence: TGTGCCAGCAGCCAGGGACTACTAGATACGCAGTATTTT. It yields the protein CASSQGLLDTQYF.

The chain recombines TRBV7-3 with TRBJ2-2, with D maybe TRBD1 (6 bases). Per the germline V gene, CDR1 is SGHTA and CDR2 is FQGTGA. V lost 2 bases, J lost 1 base, and 8 bases lay in between. CDR3 size: 15 residues. CDR3 protein: CASSLAQGNTGELFF. CDR3 nucleotide sequence: TGTGCCAGCAGCTTAGCACAGGGGAACACCGGGGAGCTGTTTTTT.